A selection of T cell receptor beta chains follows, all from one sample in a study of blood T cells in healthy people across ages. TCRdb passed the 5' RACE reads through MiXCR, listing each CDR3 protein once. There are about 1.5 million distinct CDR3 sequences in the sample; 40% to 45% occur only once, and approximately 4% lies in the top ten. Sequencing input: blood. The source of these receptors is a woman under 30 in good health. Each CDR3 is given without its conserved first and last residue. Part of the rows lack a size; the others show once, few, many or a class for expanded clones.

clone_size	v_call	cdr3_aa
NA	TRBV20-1	SASDTNRSSNEQF
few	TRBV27	ASSFQPPTDTQY
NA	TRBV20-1	SASPQGFSGNTIY
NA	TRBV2	AFGGQPDTQY
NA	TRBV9	ASSVALGQGENEQF
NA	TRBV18	ASSPSRGVPYEQY
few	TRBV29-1	SVGTGRGQY
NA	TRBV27	ASSLIGTDTQY
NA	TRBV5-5	ASSTTVAFYNEQF
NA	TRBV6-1	ASLEGTNTEAF
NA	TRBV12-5	ASGPNGLAGVYNEQY
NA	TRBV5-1	ASSLPGGEFANTGELF
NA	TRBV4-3	ASSHIAGGSYNEQF
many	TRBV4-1	ASSQGERTVLYGYT
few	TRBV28	ASRRDSYYNEQF
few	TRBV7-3	ASSPQGPGTEAF
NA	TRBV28	ASSLGRGQSTDTQY